This T cell receptor (beta chain) was sequenced in a study of control samples from healthy donors and cancer patients (dated by TCRdb to 2020 to 2021). Libraries were prepared through the immunoSEQ multiplex PCR assay. TCRdb took over this immuneACCESS table, retaining in-frame rearrangements with V and J assigned. Such tables are incomplete; in checked studies, under half of the missing clones stem from an unresolved V gene, and the remainder is unexplained. The sample contains about 59,000 clones, roughly nine tenths of them found a single time. The ten largest account for 1.5% to 2% of the sample. As to this clone: Its antigen is still unknown. Base qualities are not provided; no much larger clone lies one nucleotide away.

CDR1 is given as SGHTA and CDR2 as FQGNSA, both from the germline V gene. The junction carries 17 bases between V and J, which are trimmed by 6 bases and 6 bases respectively. The CDR3 spans 14 residues, from the cysteine through the phenylalanine. CDR3 DNA is the only sequence kept; it has 42 bases, read in frame from the first base. Rearrangement joined TRBV7-2 to TRBJ1-2; TRBD1 is perhaps the D gene, given 5 matching bases. This clonotype originated in a man aged 40-49 years with colorectal cancer. Sequenced sample: PBMCs. In nucleotide form, the sequence is TGTGCCAGCAGGAGATCGGGACTGAACGATGGCTACACCTTC. The translation is CASRRSGLNDGYTF.